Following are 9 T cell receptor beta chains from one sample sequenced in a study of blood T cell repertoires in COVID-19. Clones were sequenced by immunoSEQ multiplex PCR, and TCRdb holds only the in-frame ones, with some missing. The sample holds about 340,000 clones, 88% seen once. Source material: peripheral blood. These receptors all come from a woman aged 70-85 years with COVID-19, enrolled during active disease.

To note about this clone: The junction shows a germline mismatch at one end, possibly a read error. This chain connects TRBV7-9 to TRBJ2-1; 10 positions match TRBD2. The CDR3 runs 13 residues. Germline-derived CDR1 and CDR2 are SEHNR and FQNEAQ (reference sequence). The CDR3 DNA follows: TGTGCCAGCAGGTTAGCGGGGGGAAATGAGCAGTTCTTC. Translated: CASRLAGGNEQFF.

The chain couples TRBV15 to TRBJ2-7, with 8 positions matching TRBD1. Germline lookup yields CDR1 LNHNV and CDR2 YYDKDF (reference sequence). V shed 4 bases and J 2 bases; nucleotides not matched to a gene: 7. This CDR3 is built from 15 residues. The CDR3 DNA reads TGTGCCACCAGCACCTACGGGACAGGAGCCTACGAGCAGTACTTC. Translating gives CATSTYGTGAYEQYF.

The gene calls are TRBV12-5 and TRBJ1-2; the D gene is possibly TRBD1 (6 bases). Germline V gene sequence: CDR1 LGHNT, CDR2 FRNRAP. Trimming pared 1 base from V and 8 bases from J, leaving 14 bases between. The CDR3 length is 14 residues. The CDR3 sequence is CASGLDREGYGYTF. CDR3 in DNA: TGTGCTAGTGGTTTGGACAGGGAGGGATACGGCTACACCTTC.

The CDR3 here is CASTYQRRGETQYF. CDR3 DNA sequence: TGCGCCAGCACCTATCAACGGAGAGGAGAGACCCAGTACTTC. V and J are TRBV5-1 and TRBJ2-5; D is ambiguous. The CDR3 consists of 14 residues. The germline gives CDR1 SGHRS, CDR2 YFSETQ. The V gene lost 6 bases and the J gene lost 4 bases, with 16 bases spanning the gap.

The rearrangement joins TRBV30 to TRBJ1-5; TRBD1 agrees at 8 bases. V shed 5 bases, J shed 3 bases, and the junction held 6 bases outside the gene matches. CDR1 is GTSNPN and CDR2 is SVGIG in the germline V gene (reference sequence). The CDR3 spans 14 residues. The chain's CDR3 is CAWSPGQVNQPQHF. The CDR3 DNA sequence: TGTGCCTGGTCCCCGGGACAGGTCAATCAGCCCCAGCATTTT.

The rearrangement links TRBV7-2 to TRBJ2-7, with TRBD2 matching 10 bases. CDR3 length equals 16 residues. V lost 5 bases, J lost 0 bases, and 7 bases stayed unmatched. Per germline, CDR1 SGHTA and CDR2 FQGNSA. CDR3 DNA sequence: TGTGCCAGCAGCCGGACTAGCGGACCCGCCTCCTACGAGCAGTACTTC. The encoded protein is CASSRTSGPASYEQYF.

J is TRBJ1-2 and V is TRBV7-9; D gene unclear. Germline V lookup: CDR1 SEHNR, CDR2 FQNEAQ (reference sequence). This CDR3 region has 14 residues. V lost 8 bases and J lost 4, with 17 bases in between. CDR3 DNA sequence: TGTGCCAGCTCGCAGCCAGGCTGGCCCTATGGCTACACCTTC. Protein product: CASSQPGWPYGYTF.

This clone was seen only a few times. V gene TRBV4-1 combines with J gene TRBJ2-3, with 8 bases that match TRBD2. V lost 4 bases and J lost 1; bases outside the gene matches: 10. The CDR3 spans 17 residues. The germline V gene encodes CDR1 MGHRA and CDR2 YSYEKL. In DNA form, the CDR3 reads TGCGCCAGCAGCCTTCTTCTGGGACTAGTGGGCACAGATACGCAGTATTTT. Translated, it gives CASSLLLGLVGTDTQYF.

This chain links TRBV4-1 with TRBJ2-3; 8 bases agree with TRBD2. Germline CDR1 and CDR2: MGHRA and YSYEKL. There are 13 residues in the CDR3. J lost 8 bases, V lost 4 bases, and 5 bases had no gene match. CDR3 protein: CASSPRGGRTQYF. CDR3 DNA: TGCGCCAGCAGCCCCCGCGGGGGGCGTACGCAGTATTTT.